This record concerns one T cell receptor beta chain sequence. Per the study methods: The assay estimated nucleated cells by amplifying reference gene primers. Profiling relied on immunoSEQ multiplex PCR, and the TCRdb table lists in-frame clones only, not all of them. That table furnishes V, J and clone size, whereas the DNA furnished D and trimming. In the table there are approximately 180,000 clones, 75% to 95% of which are singletons. The sample is drawn from a study of blood T cell repertoires in COVID-19. As for the study in general: Collection of acute and convalescent COVID-19 samples took place in the United States, Italy and Spain. The analysed material was cDNA or gDNA that came from T cells, B-cell-depleted T cells, or PBMCs.

What was sequenced was peripheral blood. The source of this sequence is a middle-aged man with acute or convalescent COVID-19.

The CDR3 sequence: CAISEGVDQPQHF. Written as DNA, the CDR3 is TGTGCCATCAGTGAAGGGGTTGATCAGCCCCAGCATTTT. The chain employs TRBV10-3 and TRBJ1-5; a possible D gene is TRBD1 (5 bases). This CDR3 is 13 amino acids long. Germline assignment: CDR1 ENHRY and CDR2 SYGVKD. Trimming cost V 3 bases and J 5 bases, with 8 bases left between them.